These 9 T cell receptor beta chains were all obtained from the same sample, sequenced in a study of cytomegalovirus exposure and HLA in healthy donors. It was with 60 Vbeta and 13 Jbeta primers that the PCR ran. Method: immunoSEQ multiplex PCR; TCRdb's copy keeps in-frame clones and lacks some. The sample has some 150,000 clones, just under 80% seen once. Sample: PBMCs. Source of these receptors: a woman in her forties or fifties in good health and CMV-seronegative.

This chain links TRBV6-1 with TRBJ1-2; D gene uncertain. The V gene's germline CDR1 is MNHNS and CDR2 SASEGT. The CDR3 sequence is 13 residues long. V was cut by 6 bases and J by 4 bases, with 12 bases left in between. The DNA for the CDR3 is TGTGCCAGCAGACAAATACGAATCTATGGCTACACCTTC. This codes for CASRQIRIYGYTF.

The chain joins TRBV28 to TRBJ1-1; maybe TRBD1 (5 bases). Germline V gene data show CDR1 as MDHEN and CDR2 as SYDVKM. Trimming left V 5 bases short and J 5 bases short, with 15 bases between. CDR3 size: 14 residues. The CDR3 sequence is CASSPQGVGTEAFF. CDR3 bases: TGTGCCAGCAGTCCCCAAGGGGTGGGAACTGAAGCTTTCTTT.

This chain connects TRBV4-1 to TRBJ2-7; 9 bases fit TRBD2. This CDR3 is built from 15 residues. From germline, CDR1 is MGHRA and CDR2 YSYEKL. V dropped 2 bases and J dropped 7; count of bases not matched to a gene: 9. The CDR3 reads CASSQQTSGGWEQYF. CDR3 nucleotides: TGCGCCAGCAGCCAACAGACTAGCGGAGGGTGGGAGCAGTACTTC.

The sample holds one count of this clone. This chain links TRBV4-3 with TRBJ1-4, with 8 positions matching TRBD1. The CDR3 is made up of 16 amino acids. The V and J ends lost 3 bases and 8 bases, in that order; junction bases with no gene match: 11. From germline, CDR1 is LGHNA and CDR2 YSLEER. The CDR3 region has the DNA TGCGCCAGCAGCCAGATCCGGGACAGGTGTGTAGAAAAACTGTTTTTT. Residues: CASSQIRDRCVEKLFF.

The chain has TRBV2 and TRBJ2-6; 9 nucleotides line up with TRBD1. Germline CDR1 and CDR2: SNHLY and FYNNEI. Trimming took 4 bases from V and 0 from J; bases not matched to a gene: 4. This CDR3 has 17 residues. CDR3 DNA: TGTGCCAGCAGTGTTGGGACAGGGCGCTCTGGGGCCAACGTCCTGACTTTC. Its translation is CASSVGTGRSGANVLTF. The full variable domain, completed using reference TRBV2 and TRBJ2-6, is EPEVTQTPSHQVTQMGQEVILRCVPISNHLYFYWYRQILGQKVEFLVSFYNNEISEKSEIFDDQFSVERPDGSNFTLKIRSTKLEDSAMYFCASSVGTGRSGANVLTFGAGSRLTVL.

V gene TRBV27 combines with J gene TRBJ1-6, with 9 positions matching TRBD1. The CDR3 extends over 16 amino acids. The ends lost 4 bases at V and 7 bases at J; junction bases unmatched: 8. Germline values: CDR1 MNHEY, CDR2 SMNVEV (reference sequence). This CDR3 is CASSSGTGRRNSPLHF. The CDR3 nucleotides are TGTGCCAGCAGTTCCGGGACAGGGAGAAGAAATTCACCCCTCCACTTT.

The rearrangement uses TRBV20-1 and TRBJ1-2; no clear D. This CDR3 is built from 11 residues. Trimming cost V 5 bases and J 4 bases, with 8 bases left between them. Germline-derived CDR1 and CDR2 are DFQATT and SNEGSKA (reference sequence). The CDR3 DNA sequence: TGCAGTGCTGAGACAACCTATGGCTACACCTTC. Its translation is CSAETTYGYTF.

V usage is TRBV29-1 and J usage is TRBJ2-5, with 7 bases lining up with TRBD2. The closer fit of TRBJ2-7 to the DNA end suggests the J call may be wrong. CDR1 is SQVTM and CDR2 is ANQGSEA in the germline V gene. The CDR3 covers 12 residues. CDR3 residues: CSVDSGTYEQYF. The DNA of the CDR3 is TGCAGCGTTGACAGCGGGACCTACGAGCAGTACTTC.

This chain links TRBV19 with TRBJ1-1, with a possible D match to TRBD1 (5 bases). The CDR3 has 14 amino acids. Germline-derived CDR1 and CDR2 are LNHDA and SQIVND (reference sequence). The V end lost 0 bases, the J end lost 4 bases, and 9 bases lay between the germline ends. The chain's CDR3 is CASSIDGGGTEAFF. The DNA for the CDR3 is TGTGCCAGTAGTATAGATGGGGGAGGCACTGAAGCTTTCTTT. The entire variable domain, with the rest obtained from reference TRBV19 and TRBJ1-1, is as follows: DGGITQSPKYLFRKEGQNVTLSCEQNLNHDAMYWYRQDPGQGLRLIYYSQIVNDFQKGDIAEGYSVSREKKESFPLTVTSAQKNPTAFYLCASSIDGGGTEAFFGQGTRLTVV.